This TCR beta chain was found in a study of T-cell memory formation after mild COVID-19. TCRdb reprocessed the 5' RACE reads with MiXCR, giving one entry per CDR3 protein. The sample contains hundreds of thousands of distinct CDR3 sequences, approximately 19% of which appear only once. The specimen sequenced was PBMCs or a T cell subset sorted from them (not recorded which). The sequence was collected from an adult woman who had mild COVID-19 (a few samples of this study predate the infection). Cell type and time point are not known.

CDR3 coding DNA: TGTGCCAGCAGCCCTGGACCAGCGGAGTCTTACGAGCAGTACTTC. Encoded protein: CASSPGPAESYEQYF. The rearrangement links TRBV6-6 to TRBJ2-7; TRBD2 might be the D (5 bases). Deletions cut 6 bases from V and 4 bases from J, with 19 bases between. The CDR3 spans 15 residues. Germline CDR1 MNHNY, CDR2 SVGAGI (reference sequence).